These 30 T cell receptor beta chains were all obtained from the same sample, sequenced in a study of technical replicates of blood from a handful of donors (dated by TCRdb to the late 2010s). The receptor library was made with the immunoSEQ multiplex PCR assay. TCRdb mirrors the immuneACCESS table, restricted to in-frame sequences. Some clones are absent from its copies; in checked studies, under half trace to an unresolved V gene, and the reason for the others is unknown. The sample table shows tens of thousands of clones, and over 85% are seen once. The top ten hold 4.8% of the sample. What was sequenced was PBMCs. The receptors were sampled from a human donor in good health. Some clones in this sample may be carry-over from other donors' samples.

V gene TRBV7-2 combines with J gene TRBJ2-7; the D gene is possibly TRBD1 (6 bases). Looked up from germline, CDR1 is SGHTA and CDR2 is FQGNSA. V was shortened by 6 bases and J by 3 bases, with 18 bases between the two germline ends. The CDR3 runs 15 residues. CDR3 sequence reads: CASSYTSGVFYEQYF. CDR3 DNA: TGTGCCAGCAGTTATACCTCAGGGGTTTTCTACGAGCAGTACTTC. The full variable domain, rest sourced from reference TRBV7-2 and TRBJ2-7, is GAGVSQSPSNKVTEKGKDVELRCDPISGHTALYWYRQSLGQGLEFLIYFQGNSAPDKSGLPSDRFSAERTGGSVSTLTIQRTQQEDSAVYLCASSYTSGVFYEQYFGPGTRLTVT.

The CDR3 loop is CASSPSWTGGPDTQYF. CDR3 nucleotides: TGCGCCAGCAGCCCTAGCTGGACAGGGGGTCCAGATACGCAGTATTTT. The chain employs TRBV4-3 and TRBJ2-3; 10 bases match TRBD1. CDR1 LGHNA and CDR2 YSLEER come from the germline V gene. The V segment lost 4 bases and the J segment 4 bases; nucleotides outside the gene matches: 8. The CDR3 has 16 residues.

The chain joins TRBV7-2 to TRBJ2-7; 9 bases match TRBD1. From germline, CDR1 is SGHTA and CDR2 FQGNSA. The CDR3 sequence is 16 residues long. V trimming: 4 bases; J trimming: 5 bases; junction bases outside the gene matches: 12. The DNA for the CDR3 is TGTGCCAGCAGCTCTCGACCGGGACAGGGAAGACACGAGCAGTACTTC. Its translation: CASSSRPGQGRHEQYF.

The chain employs TRBV11-1 and TRBJ2-7, with 12 nucleotides matching TRBD2. The CDR3 length is 15 residues. Germline loops: CDR1 SGHAT, CDR2 FQDESV (reference sequence). Trimming cost V 3 bases and J 5 bases; bases outside gene matches: 5. The CDR3: CASSFLTSGSHEQYF. The CDR3 bases are TGTGCCAGCAGCTTCTTGACTAGCGGGAGCCACGAGCAGTACTTC.

A single count supports this clone. At one of its ends the junction is not consistent with the germline gene, which may arise from a read error. The rearrangement uses TRBV7-8 and TRBJ2-3; D unclear. In germline, CDR1 is SGHVS, CDR2 FQNEAQ. The CDR3 runs 13 residues. The CDR3 region is CASSLGSKDTQYF. The CDR3 coding sequence is TGTGCCAGCAGCTTAGGTAGCAAAGATACGCAGTATTTT. Filled out from reference TRBV7-8 and TRBJ2-3, the complete variable domain reads GAGVSQSPRYKVAKRGQDVALRCDPISGHVSLFWYQQALGQGPEFLTYFQNEAQLDKSGLPSDRFFAERPEGSVSTLKIQRTQQEDSAVYLCASSLGSKDTQYFGPGTRLTVL.

The chain has TRBV20-1 and TRBJ1-2; D is unresolved. Per germline, CDR1 DFQATT and CDR2 SNEGSKA (reference sequence). This CDR3 spans 10 amino acids. The ends were cut back, 0 bases at V and 8 bases at J, with 4 bases in the middle. CDR3 coding DNA: TGCAGTGCTAGAGATCAAGGCTACACCTTC. Translation gives CSARDQGYTF.

The chain couples TRBV23-1 to TRBJ2-7; 9 bases fit TRBD1. Being an ORF, TRBV23-1 has a function that is uncertain. The CDR3 is 15 residues long. The V segment lost 6 bases and the J segment 5 bases; nucleotides outside the gene matches: 11. The CDR3 bases are TGCGCCAGCAGCCTGGACAGGGGAGGTAAGAACGAGCAGTACTTC. Residues: CASSLDRGGKNEQYF.

By frequency in the sample, this clone is medium-sized (0.01 to 0.1%). This rearrangement joins TRBV4-2 to TRBJ1-5; D possibly corresponds to TRBD1 (6 bases). The germline V and J ends were trimmed by 2 bases and 6 bases, with 14 bases remaining between them. The CDR3 extends over 15 amino acids. Germline loops: CDR1 LGHNA, CDR2 YNFKEQ. The CDR3 DNA follows: TGTGCCAGCAGCCAAAATTTGGGGGCGAGTCAGCCCCAGCATTTT. Translated: CASSQNLGASQPQHF.

This chain uses TRBV6-6 with TRBJ1-1; D ambiguous. Between the trimmed V and J ends, which lost 4 bases and 1 base, there was a span of 7 bases. Germline V gene sequence: CDR1 MNHNY, CDR2 SVGAGI (reference sequence). The CDR3 covers 13 residues. CDR3 sequence: CASSSSGNTEAFF. The CDR3 DNA follows: TGTGCCAGCAGTTCCTCCGGGAACACTGAAGCTTTCTTT.

The CDR3, as DNA: TGTGCTAGTGGCGACAGGGAATACACTGAAGCTTTCTTT. Residues: CASGDREYTEAFF. The chain links TRBV12-5 to TRBJ1-1; TRBD1 agrees at 7 bases. CDR3 length equals 13 residues. Germline CDR1 and CDR2: LGHNT and FRNRAP. V lost 6 bases and J lost 3; bases outside the gene matches: 4.

The chain joins TRBV7-2 to TRBJ1-1, with TRBD1 as a possible D gene (6 bases). This CDR3 is 12 amino acids long. V dropped 6 bases and J dropped 8 bases, with 13 bases sitting between them. CDR1 is SGHTA, CDR2 FQGNSA, per germline. CDR3 sequence: CASSDPGQEAFF. In DNA, the CDR3 is TGTGCCAGCAGTGATCCGGGACAAGAAGCTTTCTTT.

V and J are TRBV4-1 and TRBJ2-7; the match to TRBD2 covers 8 bases. V was clipped by 4 bases and J by 0 bases; unmatched bases: 5. There are 15 residues in the CDR3. Germline V lookup: CDR1 MGHRA, CDR2 YSYEKL. The CDR3 reads CASSPHGTSSYEQYF. CDR3 nucleotide sequence: TGCGCCAGCAGCCCGCACGGGACTAGCTCCTACGAGCAGTACTTC.

The chain employs TRBV18 and TRBJ1-2; the D gene is possibly TRBD1 (6 bases). This CDR3 spans 15 amino acids. V shed 6 bases and J shed 2 bases, with 16 bases lying between them. CDR1 and CDR2 (germline): KGHSH, LQKENI. CDR3 protein: CASSEADRPNYGYTF. CDR3 coding DNA: TGTGCCAGCTCGGAAGCGGACAGACCAAACTATGGCTACACCTTC.

The chain couples TRBV6-1 to TRBJ1-1, with D hard to call. Germline CDR1 reads MNHNS; CDR2 reads SASEGT. The CDR3 runs to 13 residues. V lost 4 bases and J 2 bases, leaving 8 bases between the germline ends. This CDR3 is CASSGHLNTEAFF. The DNA of the CDR3 is TGTGCCAGCAGTGGACACCTAAACACTGAAGCTTTCTTT.

Only a few counts were recorded for this clone. The chain uses TRBV30 and TRBJ1-1, with D uncertain. The germline V gene has CDR1 GTSNPN and CDR2 SVGIG (reference sequence). The CDR3 totals 12 residues. Trimming took 0 bases from V and 11 from J, leaving 13 bases between them. Written as DNA, the CDR3 is TGTGCCTGGAGTGTCTTAGGAGTGAGGGCTTTCTTT. It codes for CAWSVLGVRAFF.

The chain joins TRBV27 to TRBJ2-7, with 9 bases that match TRBD1. Germline V lookup: CDR1 MNHEY, CDR2 SMNVEV (reference sequence). With V trimmed by 8 bases and J by 9 bases, 8 bases remained unmatched. The CDR3 has 12 residues. Written as DNA, the CDR3 is TGTGCCAGCCGGGACAGGGAGGCCGGGCAGTACTTC. This translates into CASRDREAGQYF.

V gene TRBV27 combines with J gene TRBJ2-1; 10 bases align to TRBD2. The ends lost 2 bases at V and 3 bases at J; junction bases unmatched: 1. The CDR3 covers 15 residues. Germline-derived CDR1 and CDR2 are MNHEY and SMNVEV (reference sequence). CDR3 DNA sequence: TGTGCCAGCAGTTTAGGGACTAGCGACTACAATGAGCAGTTCTTC. Its translation: CASSLGTSDYNEQFF.

The CDR3 DNA follows: TGTGCCAGCAGCTTAGGAAGGGGGCCCGCATGGGGCTACACCTTC. Its translation is CASSLGRGPAWGYTF. The chain employs TRBV7-9 and TRBJ1-2, with TRBD1 identical over 7 bases. Germline V gene data show CDR1 as SEHNR and CDR2 as FQNEAQ (reference sequence). This CDR3 contains 15 residues. V lost 1 base and J lost 8; bases outside the gene matches: 10. The full variable domain, its missing parts supplied by reference TRBV7-9 and TRBJ1-2, is DTGVSQNPRHKITKRGQNVTFRCDPISEHNRLYWYRQTLGQGPEFLTYFQNEAQLEKSRLLSDRFSAERPKGSFSTLEIQRTEQGDSAMYLCASSLGRGPAWGYTFGSGTRLTVV.

The chain links TRBV7-3 to TRBJ2-6, with TRBD1 matching over 7 bases. Germline trimming cut 4 bases from V and 7 bases from J; bases unmatched to any gene: 4. CDR3 size: 14 residues. The germline V gene encodes CDR1 SGHTA and CDR2 FQGTGA. The CDR3 reads CASSSRQGANVLTF. The CDR3 nucleotides are TGTGCCAGCAGCTCTAGACAGGGTGCCAACGTCCTGACTTTC. The variable domain in full, with the rest retrieved from reference TRBV7-3 and TRBJ2-6, is GAGVSQTPSNKVTEKGKYVELRCDPISGHTALYWYRQSLGQGPEFLIYFQGTGAADDSGLPNDRFFAVRPEGSVSTLKIQRTERGDSAVYLCASSSRQGANVLTFGAGSRLTVL.

The rearrangement joins TRBV29-1 to TRBJ2-3, with D possibly TRBD2 on 6 matching bases. CDR3 size: 12 residues. V was clipped by 1 base and J by 9 bases, with 11 bases between them. CDR1 is SQVTM, CDR2 ANQGSEA, per germline. The CDR3 loop reads CSVEGDSATQYF. DNA for the CDR3: TGCAGCGTTGAAGGGGACTCAGCCACGCAGTATTTT.

The CDR3 DNA reads TGCGCCAGCAGACTAGCGGAGTCTTGCGGGGAGACCCAGTACTTC. Translated, it gives CASRLAESCGETQYF. The genes are TRBV23-1 and TRBJ2-5; 8 positions agree with TRBD2. TRBV23-1 is recorded as an ORF, its role being uncertain. The CDR3 consists of 15 residues. V lost 6 bases to trimming and J lost 5 bases; unmatched junction nucleotides: 11.

This chain connects TRBV6-1 to TRBJ2-7, with 8 nucleotides matching TRBD2. The trim removed 7 bases at V and 2 bases at J, leaving 4 bases unmatched. The CDR3 consists of 13 residues. Germline V lookup: CDR1 MNHNS, CDR2 SASEGT. The CDR3 DNA reads as TGTGCCAGCACCCGGGGGGGTCCCTACGAGCAGTACTTC. As protein: CASTRGGPYEQYF.

The CDR3 DNA reads as TGTGCCAGCAGTTTAGCGCGGGCCTACAATGAGCAGTTCTTC. Translating gives CASSLARAYNEQFF. This sequence joins TRBV27 and TRBJ2-1, with D possibly being TRBD2 (5 bases). The CDR3 spans 14 residues. Trimming shortened V by 2 bases and J by 2 bases, and 7 bases separated the two germline ends. The germline gives CDR1 MNHEY, CDR2 SMNVEV (reference sequence).

V usage is TRBV6-6 and J usage is TRBJ1-5; 9 nucleotides agree with TRBD1. The germline gives CDR1 MNHNY, CDR2 SVGAGI (reference sequence). This CDR3 spans 16 amino acids. The V segment lost 5 bases and the J segment 1 base; nucleotides outside the gene matches: 6. The CDR3 is CASSTPGQGSNQPQHF. As DNA, the CDR3 is TGTGCCAGCAGTACACCGGGACAGGGAAGCAATCAGCCCCAGCATTTT.

This chain connects TRBV4-1 to TRBJ2-6; possible D gene TRBD1, 6 bases. This CDR3 contains 18 residues. Germline V gene sequence: CDR1 MGHRA, CDR2 YSYEKL. V was cut by 1 base and J by 4 bases, with 17 bases left in between. CDR3 nucleotides: TGCGCCAGCAGCCAAGGCCGGGCCAGGGGACGGGGGGCCAACGTCCTGACTTTC. Its protein product is CASSQGRARGRGANVLTF.

This chain joins TRBV2 and TRBJ1-4, with 9 bases fitting TRBD1. V lost 7 bases to trimming and J lost 5 bases; unmatched junction nucleotides: 11. The CDR3 covers 16 residues. Germline assignment: CDR1 SNHLY and CDR2 FYNNEI. The CDR3 DNA follows: TGTGCCAGCAAGCTCACCACAGGGGGCCTCAATGAAAAACTGTTTTTT. It specifies CASKLTTGGLNEKLFF.

The chain joins TRBV19 to TRBJ2-3; TRBD2 matches at 9 bases. The trim removed 8 bases at V and 6 bases at J, leaving 9 bases unmatched. Germline CDR1 and CDR2: LNHDA and SQIVND (reference sequence). The CDR3 consists of 14 residues. As DNA, the CDR3 is TGTGCCAGTCAGGGGCTAGCGGGACTCGATACGCAGTATTTT. Its translation is CASQGLAGLDTQYF.

The gene calls are TRBV12-2 and TRBJ1-2. TRBV12-2 is a pseudogene. The CDR3 consists of 14 residues. The CDR3 reads CASRFPTRGTGYTF. As DNA, the CDR3 is TGTGCAAGTCGCTTCCCAACTCGGGGGACCGGCTACACCTTC.

The V call is TRBV9, the J call TRBJ2-7; 8 positions agree with TRBD2. The germline V gene has CDR1 SGDLS and CDR2 YYNGEE. V dropped 0 bases and J dropped 7; count of bases not matched to a gene: 9. The CDR3 is 15 amino acids. CDR3 region: CASSVDGRAFGEQYF. CDR3 DNA: TGTGCCAGCAGCGTAGACGGGAGGGCCTTCGGGGAGCAGTACTTC.

The chain employs TRBV5-1 and TRBJ2-7, with a tentative D call TRBD1 (5 bases). This CDR3 comprises 14 residues. V was pared by 4 bases and J by 2 bases, with 13 bases between. The germline CDR1 and CDR2 sequences are SGHRS and YFSETQ. CDR3 nucleotide sequence: TGCGCCAGCAGCCCAATGGACAAGACCTACGAGCAGTACTTC. Its protein is CASSPMDKTYEQYF. Variable domain in full (rest from reference TRBV5-1 and TRBJ2-7): KAGVTQTPRYLIKTRGQQVTLSCSPISGHRSVSWYQQTPGQGLQFLFEYFSETQRNKGNFPGRFSGRQFSNSRSEMNVSTLELGDSALYLCASSPMDKTYEQYFGPGTRLTVT.